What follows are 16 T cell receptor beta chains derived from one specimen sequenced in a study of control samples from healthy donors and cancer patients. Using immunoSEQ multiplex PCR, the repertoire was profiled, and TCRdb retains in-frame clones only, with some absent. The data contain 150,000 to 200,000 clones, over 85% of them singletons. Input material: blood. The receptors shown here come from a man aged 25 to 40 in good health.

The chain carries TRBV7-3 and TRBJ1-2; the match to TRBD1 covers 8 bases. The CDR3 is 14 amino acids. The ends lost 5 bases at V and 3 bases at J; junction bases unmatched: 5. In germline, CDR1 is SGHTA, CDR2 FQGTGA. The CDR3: CASSPMTGDYGYTF. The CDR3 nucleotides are TGTGCCAGCAGCCCGATGACAGGGGACTATGGCTACACCTTC.

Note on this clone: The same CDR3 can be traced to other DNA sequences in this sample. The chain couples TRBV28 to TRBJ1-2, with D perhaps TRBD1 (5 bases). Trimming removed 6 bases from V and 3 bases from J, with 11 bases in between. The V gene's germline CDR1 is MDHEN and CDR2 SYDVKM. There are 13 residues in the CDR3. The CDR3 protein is CASSPQGHYGYTF. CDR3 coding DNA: TGTGCCAGCAGCCCCCAGGGTCACTATGGCTACACCTTC.

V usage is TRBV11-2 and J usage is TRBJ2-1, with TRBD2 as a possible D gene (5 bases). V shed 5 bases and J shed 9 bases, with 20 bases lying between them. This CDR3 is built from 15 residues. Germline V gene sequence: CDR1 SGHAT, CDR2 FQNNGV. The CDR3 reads CASSVTSTSRGEQFF. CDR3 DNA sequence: TGTGCCAGCAGCGTAACTAGTACCTCTCGGGGTGAGCAGTTCTTC.

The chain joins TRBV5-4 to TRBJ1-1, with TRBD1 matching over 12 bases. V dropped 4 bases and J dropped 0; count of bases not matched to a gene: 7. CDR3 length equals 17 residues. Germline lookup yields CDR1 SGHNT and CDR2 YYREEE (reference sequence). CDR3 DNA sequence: TGTGCCAGCAGCAAAACCGGGACAGGGGGCGTGAACACTGAAGCTTTCTTT. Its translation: CASSKTGTGGVNTEAFF.

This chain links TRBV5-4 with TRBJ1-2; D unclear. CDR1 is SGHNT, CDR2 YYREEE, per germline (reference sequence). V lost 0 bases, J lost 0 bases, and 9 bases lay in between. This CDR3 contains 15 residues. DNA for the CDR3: TGTGCCAGCAGCTTGGGTGTGACGGCTAACTATGGCTACACCTTC. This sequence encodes CASSLGVTANYGYTF. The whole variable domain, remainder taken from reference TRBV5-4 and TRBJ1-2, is ETGVTQSPTHLIKTRGQQVTLRCSSQSGHNTVSWYQQALGQGPQFIFQYYREEENGRGNFPPRFSGLQFPNYSSELNVNALELDDSALYLCASSLGVTANYGYTFGSGTRLTVV.

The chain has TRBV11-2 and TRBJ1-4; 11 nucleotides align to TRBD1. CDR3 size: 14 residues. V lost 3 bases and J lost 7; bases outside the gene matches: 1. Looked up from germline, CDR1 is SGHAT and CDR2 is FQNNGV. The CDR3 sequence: CASSLGQGVEKLFF. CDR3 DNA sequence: TGTGCCAGCAGCTTGGGACAGGGGGTTGAAAAACTGTTTTTT. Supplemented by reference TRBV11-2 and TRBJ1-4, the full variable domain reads EAGVAQSPRYKIIEKRQSVAFWCNPISGHATLYWYQQILGQGPKLLIQFQNNGVVDDSQLPKDRFSAERLKGVDSTLKIQPAKLEDSAVYLCASSLGQGVEKLFFGSGTQLSVL.

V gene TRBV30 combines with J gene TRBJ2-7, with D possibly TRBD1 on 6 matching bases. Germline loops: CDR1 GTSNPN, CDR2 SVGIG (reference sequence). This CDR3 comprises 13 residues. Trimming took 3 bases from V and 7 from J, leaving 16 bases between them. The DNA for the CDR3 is TGTGCCTGGAGGGGGGAACAGGGTGAAGAGCAGTACTTC. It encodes CAWRGEQGEEQYF.

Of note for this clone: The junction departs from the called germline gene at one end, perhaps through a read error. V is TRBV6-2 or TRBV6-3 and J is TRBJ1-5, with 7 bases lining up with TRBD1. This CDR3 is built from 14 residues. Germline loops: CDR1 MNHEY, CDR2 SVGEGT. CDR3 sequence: CASSYSGGNQPQHF. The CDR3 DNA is TGTGCCAGCAGTTACTCAGGGGGCAACCAGCCCCAGCATTTT.

CDR3 bases: TGTGCCAGCAGCCGTACAAGCTCCTACGAGCAGTACTTC. Its translation is CASSRTSSYEQYF. The chain couples TRBV3-1 (or the pseudogene TRBV3-2) to TRBJ2-7; D remains unclear. This CDR3 comprises 13 residues. Germline V CDR1 and CDR2: LGHDT, YNNKEL (reference sequence). V was cut by 4 bases and J by 0 bases, with 7 bases left in between.

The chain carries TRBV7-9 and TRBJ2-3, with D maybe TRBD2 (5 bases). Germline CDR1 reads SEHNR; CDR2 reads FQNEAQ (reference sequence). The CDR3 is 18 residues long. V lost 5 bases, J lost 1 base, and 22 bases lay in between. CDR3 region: CASSARAREGGGTDTQYF. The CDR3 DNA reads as TGTGCCAGCAGCGCTAGGGCTCGCGAGGGCGGCGGCACAGATACGCAGTATTTT.

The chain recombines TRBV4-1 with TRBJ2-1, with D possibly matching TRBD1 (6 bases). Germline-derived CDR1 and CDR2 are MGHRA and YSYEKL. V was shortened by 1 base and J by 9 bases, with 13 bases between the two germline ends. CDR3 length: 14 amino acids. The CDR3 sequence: CASSQGRQAGEQFF. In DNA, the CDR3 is TGCGCCAGCAGCCAAGGACGACAGGCGGGTGAGCAGTTCTTC.

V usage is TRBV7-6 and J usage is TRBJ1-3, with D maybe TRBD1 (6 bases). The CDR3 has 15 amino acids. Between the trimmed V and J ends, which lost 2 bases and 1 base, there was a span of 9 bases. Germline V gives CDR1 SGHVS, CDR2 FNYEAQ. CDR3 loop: CASSLSTGSGNTIYF. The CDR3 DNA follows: TGTGCCAGCAGCTTATCCACAGGGTCTGGAAACACCATATATTTT. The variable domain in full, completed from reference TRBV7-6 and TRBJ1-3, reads GAGVSQSPRYKVTKRGQDVALRCDPISGHVSLYWYRQALGQGPEFLTYFNYEAQQDKSGLPNDRFSAERPEGSISTLTIQRTEQRDSAMYRCASSLSTGSGNTIYFGEGSWLTVV.

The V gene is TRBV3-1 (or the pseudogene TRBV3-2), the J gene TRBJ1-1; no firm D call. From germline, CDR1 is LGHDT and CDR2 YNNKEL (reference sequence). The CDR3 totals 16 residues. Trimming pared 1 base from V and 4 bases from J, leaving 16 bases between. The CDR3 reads CASSQAGSRASTEAFF. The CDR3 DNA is TGTGCCAGCAGCCAAGCCGGGTCTCGTGCAAGCACTGAAGCTTTCTTT.

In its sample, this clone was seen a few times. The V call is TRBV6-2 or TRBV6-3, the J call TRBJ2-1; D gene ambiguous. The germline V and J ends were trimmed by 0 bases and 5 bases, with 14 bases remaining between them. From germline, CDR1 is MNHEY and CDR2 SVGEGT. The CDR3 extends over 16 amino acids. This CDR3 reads CASSYSVVLDNNEQFF. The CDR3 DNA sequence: TGTGCCAGCAGTTACTCAGTGGTACTCGACAACAATGAGCAGTTCTTC.

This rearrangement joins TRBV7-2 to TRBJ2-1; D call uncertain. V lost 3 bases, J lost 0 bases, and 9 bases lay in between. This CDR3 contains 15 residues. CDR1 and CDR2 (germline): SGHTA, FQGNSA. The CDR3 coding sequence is TGTGCCAGCAGCTTGGGGTCTAACTCCTACAATGAGCAGTTCTTC. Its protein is CASSLGSNSYNEQFF. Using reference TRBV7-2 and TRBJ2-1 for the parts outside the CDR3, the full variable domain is GAGVSQSPSNKVTEKGKDVELRCDPISGHTALYWYRQSLGQGLEFLIYFQGNSAPDKSGLPSDRFSAERTGGSVSTLTIQRTQQEDSAVYLCASSLGSNSYNEQFFGPGTRLTVL.

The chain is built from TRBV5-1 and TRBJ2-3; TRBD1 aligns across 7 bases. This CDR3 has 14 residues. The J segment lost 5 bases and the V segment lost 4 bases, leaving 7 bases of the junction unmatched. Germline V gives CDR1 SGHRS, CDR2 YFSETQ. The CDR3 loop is CASSPRQGGDTQYF. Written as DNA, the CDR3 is TGCGCCAGCAGCCCCCGACAGGGCGGAGATACGCAGTATTTT.